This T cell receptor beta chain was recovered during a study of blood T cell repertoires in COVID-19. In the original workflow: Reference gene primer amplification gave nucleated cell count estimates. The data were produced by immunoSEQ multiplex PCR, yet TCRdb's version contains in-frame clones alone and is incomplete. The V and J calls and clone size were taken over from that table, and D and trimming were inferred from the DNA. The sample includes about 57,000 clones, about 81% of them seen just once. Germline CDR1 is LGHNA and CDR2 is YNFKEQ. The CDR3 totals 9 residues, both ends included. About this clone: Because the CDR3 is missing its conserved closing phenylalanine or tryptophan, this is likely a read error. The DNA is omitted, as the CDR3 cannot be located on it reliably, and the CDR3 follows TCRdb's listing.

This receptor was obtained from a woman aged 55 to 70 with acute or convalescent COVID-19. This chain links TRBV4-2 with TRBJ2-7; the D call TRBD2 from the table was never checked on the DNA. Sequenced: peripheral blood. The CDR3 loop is CASSPPYEP.